This T cell receptor (beta chain) is drawn from a study of PD-1 blockade in classical Hodgkin lymphoma. No patient escaped relapse after autologous stem cell transplantation, and brentuximab vedotin exposure varied. Best responses were complete response, partial response or progressive disease. As to this clone: Antigen specificity is unknown.

Repertoires were generated with immunoSEQ multiplex PCR, while TCRdb's copy carries only in-frame clones and drops some. The repertoire holds tens of thousands of clones, with 85% to 90% as singletons. The study's findings and limits: Individuals who commenced nivolumab within less than 1 year of ASCT were excluded. Complete responders' diversity at baseline resembled that of newly diagnosed patients.

This receptor was identified in a human donor with classical Hodgkin lymphoma. Source: peripheral blood mononuclear cells (PBMCs), taken at baseline.

CDR3 amino acids: CASRITGELFF. In nucleotides, the CDR3 is TGTGCCAGCAGGATCACCGGGGAGCTGTTTTTT. The V gene is TRBV7-9, the J gene TRBJ2-2; the D is unclear. The germline V gene has CDR1 SEHNR and CDR2 FQNEAQ (reference sequence). V was pared by 6 bases and J by 4 bases, with 3 bases between. The CDR3 contains 11 residues.